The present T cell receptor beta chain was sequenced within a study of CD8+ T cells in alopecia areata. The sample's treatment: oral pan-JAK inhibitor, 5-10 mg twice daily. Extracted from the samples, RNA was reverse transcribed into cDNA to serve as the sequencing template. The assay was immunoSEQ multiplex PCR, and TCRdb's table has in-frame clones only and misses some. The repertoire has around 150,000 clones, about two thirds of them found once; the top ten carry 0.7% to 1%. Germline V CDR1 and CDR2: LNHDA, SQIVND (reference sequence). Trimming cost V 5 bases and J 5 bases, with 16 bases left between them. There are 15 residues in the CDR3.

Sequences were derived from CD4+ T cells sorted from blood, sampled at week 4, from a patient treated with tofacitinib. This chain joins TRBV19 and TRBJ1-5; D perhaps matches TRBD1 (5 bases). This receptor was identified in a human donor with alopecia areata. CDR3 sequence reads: CASSLSTGGHQPQHF. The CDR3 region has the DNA TGTGCCAGTAGTCTTTCGACGGGGGGTCATCAGCCCCAGCATTTT. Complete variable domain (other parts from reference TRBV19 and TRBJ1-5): DGGITQSPKYLFRKEGQNVTLSCEQNLNHDAMYWYRQDPGQGLRLIYYSQIVNDFQKGDIAEGYSVSREKKESFPLTVTSAQKNPTAFYLCASSLSTGGHQPQHFGDGTRLSIL.